Listed here is a single T cell receptor (beta chain). The antigen is not known. The source of the sample is a study of CD8+ T cells in alopecia areata. In each case, RNA was isolated and then reverse transcribed into cDNA as the sequencing template. Generated by immunoSEQ multiplex PCR, the TCRdb table keeps only in-frame clones and is missing some. The table lists more than 200,000 clones, roughly two thirds of them singletons. Study outcomes and limitations: The study found higher clonality in lesional than normal scalp, especially in alopecia totalis/universalis.

The CDR3 length is 13 residues. The V and J ends lost 2 bases and 9 bases respectively, with 13 bases between them. Germline CDR1 reads LNHDA; CDR2 reads SQIVND (reference sequence). The sequencing here drew on CD4+ T cells sorted from blood, taken at week 0. The J gene is TRBJ1-1, the V gene TRBV19; maybe TRBD1 (6 bases). The TCR sequence derives from a human donor with alopecia areata. CDR3 region: CASSIRGMPQAFF. The CDR3 DNA reads as TGTGCCAGTAGTATAAGGGGGATGCCCCAAGCTTTCTTT.